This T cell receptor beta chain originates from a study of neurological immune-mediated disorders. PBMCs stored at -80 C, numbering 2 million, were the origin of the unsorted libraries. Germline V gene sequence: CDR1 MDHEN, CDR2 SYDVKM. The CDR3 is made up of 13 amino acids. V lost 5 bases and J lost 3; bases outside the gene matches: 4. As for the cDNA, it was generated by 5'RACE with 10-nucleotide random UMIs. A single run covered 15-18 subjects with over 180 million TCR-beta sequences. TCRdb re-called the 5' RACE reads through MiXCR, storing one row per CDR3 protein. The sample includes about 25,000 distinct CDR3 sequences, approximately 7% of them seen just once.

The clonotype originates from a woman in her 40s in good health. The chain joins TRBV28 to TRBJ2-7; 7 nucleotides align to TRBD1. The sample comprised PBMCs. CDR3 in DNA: TGTGCCAGCAGTGTGGGACAGAGCTACGAGCAGTACTTC. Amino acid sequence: CASSVGQSYEQYF.